This passage covers 10 T cell receptor beta chains from one sample sequenced in a study of T cells in Graves' hyperthyroidism and ophthalmopathy. Amplification targeted TCR beta CDR3 regions from RNA transcripts. HTBI primers were the set used in a first-round RT-PCR of the TCR CDR3. TCRdb fed the multiplex PCR reads into MiXCR, producing one record per CDR3 protein. Here the sample spans about 410,000 distinct CDR3 sequences, more than 14% being singletons. Material for sequencing was blood. These receptors all come from a woman younger than 45 with Graves' ophthalmopathy.

This clonotype was counted ten times or more. This chain connects TRBV30 to TRBJ2-3; TRBD2 is a possible D gene (5 bases). Trimming pared 3 bases from V and 2 bases from J, leaving 15 bases between. The germline V gene encodes CDR1 GTSNPN and CDR2 SVGIG (reference sequence). The CDR3 runs to 15 residues. Here the CDR3 DNA reads TGTGCCTGGAGCGTCCTCGGACTCGACACAGATACGCAGTATTTT. Translating gives CAWSVLGLDTDTQYF. The full variable domain, with the rest looked up from reference TRBV30 and TRBJ2-3, is SQTIHQWPATLVQPVGSPLSLECTVEGTSNPNLYWYRQAAGRGLQLLFYSVGIGQISSEVPQNLSASRPQDRQFILSSKKLLLSDSGFYLCAWSVLGLDTDTQYFGPGTRLTVL.

This clonotype was found a few times. The rearrangement joins TRBV28 to TRBJ1-5; D is unclear. Trimming removed 4 bases at V and 1 base at J, with 8 bases between. The germline CDR1 and CDR2 sequences are MDHEN and SYDVKM. The CDR3 contains 14 residues. The CDR3 sequence: CASSSPGSNQPQHF. In nucleotides, the CDR3 is TGTGCCAGCAGTTCCCCAGGAAGCAATCAGCCCCAGCATTTT.

This clonotype was observed many times. The chain recombines TRBV4-2 with TRBJ1-1, with 10 bases fitting TRBD1. Looked up from germline, CDR1 is LGHNA and CDR2 is YNFKEQ. V shed 4 bases, J shed 0 bases, and the junction held 11 bases outside the gene matches. There are 18 residues in the CDR3. The DNA for the CDR3 is TGTGCCAGCAGCCCTTCGACCGGGACAGGGGCTATGAACACTGAAGCTTTCTTT. This translates into CASSPSTGTGAMNTEAFF.

This clonotype was observed at least ten times. The chain employs TRBV20-1 and TRBJ1-2; D is uncertain. V lost 1 base to trimming and J lost 4 bases, with 7 bases between them. Germline assignment: CDR1 DFQATT and CDR2 SNEGSKA (reference sequence). This CDR3 has 12 residues. The CDR3 DNA reads TGCAGTGCTAGAGCACGGACCTATGGCTACACCTTC. Its translation: CSARARTYGYTF.

V usage is TRBV15 and J usage is TRBJ1-3; tentative D call: TRBD1 (6 bases). Germline CDR1 reads LNHNV; CDR2 reads YYDKDF (reference sequence). V was shortened by 4 bases and J by 4 bases, with 14 bases between the two germline ends. The CDR3 length is 15 residues. The CDR3 DNA is TGTGCCACCAGCACGCCTACAGGGCTAGGAAACACCATATATTTT. It specifies CATSTPTGLGNTIYF.

In this sample, this clonotype turned up many times. The gene calls are TRBV2 and TRBJ2-7; D unresolved. Germline loops: CDR1 SNHLY, CDR2 FYNNEI. CDR3 size: 15 residues. Trimming pared 4 bases from V and 1 base from J, leaving 14 bases between. CDR3 DNA sequence: TGTGCCAGCAGTGGGTGGGCCGTAATATCCTACGAGCAGTACTTC. This codes for CASSGWAVISYEQYF.

This clonotype was observed many times. The rearrangement links TRBV24-1 to TRBJ2-2; possibly TRBD2 for D (5 bases). The length of the CDR3 is 17 residues. V gave up 6 bases and J gave up 5 bases, with 21 bases separating them. Germline V CDR1 and CDR2: KGHDR, SFDVKD. The CDR3 loop reads CATSSDSSGRLTGELFF. In DNA, the CDR3 is TGTGCCACCAGTTCGGACTCTTCGGGCCGTCTTACCGGGGAGCTGTTTTTT.

This clonotype was counted many times. This chain joins TRBV12-3 or TRBV12-4 and TRBJ1-2; 8 bases are shared with TRBD1. V shed 5 bases and J 8 bases; nucleotides not matched to a gene: 13. This CDR3 has 15 residues. The DNA for the CDR3 is TGTGCCAGCAGTGAGAGTGGACAGGGCCCGGGAGGCTACACCTTC. It yields the protein CASSESGQGPGGYTF.

A few counts support this clonotype. This chain uses TRBV6-1 with TRBJ2-3; 9 bases align to TRBD1. V was clipped by 2 bases and J by 6 bases; unmatched bases: 9. Germline-derived CDR1 and CDR2 are MNHNS and SASEGT. The CDR3 runs 16 residues. The CDR3: CASSETTGQGLDTQYF. The CDR3 DNA follows: TGTGCCAGCAGTGAAACCACGGGACAGGGTTTGGATACGCAGTATTTT.

Many counts were recorded for this clonotype. This chain joins TRBV20-1 and TRBJ1-1; 8 positions match TRBD1. Trimming took 1 base from V and 1 from J; bases not matched to a gene: 5. The CDR3 is made up of 15 amino acids. Germline V gene data show CDR1 as DFQATT and CDR2 as SNEGSKA (reference sequence). The CDR3 nucleotides are TGCAGTGCTAGAGGGACCGGGACAGGGAACACTGAAGCTTTCTTT. This encodes CSARGTGTGNTEAFF.